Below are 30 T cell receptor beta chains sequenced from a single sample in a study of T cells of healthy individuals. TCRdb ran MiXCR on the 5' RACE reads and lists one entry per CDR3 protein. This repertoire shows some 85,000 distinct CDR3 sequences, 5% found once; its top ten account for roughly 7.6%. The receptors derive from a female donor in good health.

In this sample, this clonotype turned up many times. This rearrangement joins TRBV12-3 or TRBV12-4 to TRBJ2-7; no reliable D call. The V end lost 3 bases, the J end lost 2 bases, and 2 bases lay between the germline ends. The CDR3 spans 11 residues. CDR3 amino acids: CASSLTYEQYF. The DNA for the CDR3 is TGTGCCAGCAGTTTGACCTACGAGCAGTACTTC.

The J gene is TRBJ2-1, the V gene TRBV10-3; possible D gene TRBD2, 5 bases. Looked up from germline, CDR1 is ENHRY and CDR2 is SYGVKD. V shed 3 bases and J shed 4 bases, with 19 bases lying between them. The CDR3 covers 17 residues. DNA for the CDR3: TGTGCCATCAGTGATGTCTTTCGGAGCGGAGTATACAATGAGCAGTTCTTC. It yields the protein CAISDVFRSGVYNEQFF.

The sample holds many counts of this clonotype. CDR3 region: CASSPSTLSYASYEQYF. The CDR3 DNA sequence: TGTGCCAGCTCACCAAGCACCCTGTCATACGCATCCTACGAGCAGTACTTC. The rearrangement links TRBV18 to TRBJ2-7; D is ambiguous. The CDR3 contains 17 residues. Germline V gene sequence: CDR1 KGHSH, CDR2 LQKENI. Trimming left V 2 bases short and J 1 base short, with 18 bases between.

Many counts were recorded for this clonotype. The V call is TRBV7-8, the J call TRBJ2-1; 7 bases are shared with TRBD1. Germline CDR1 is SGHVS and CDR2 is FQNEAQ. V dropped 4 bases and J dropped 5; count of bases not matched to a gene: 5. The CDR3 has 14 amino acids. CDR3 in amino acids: CASSSRGQNNEQFF. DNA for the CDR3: TGTGCCAGCAGCTCAAGGGGGCAAAACAATGAGCAGTTCTTC.

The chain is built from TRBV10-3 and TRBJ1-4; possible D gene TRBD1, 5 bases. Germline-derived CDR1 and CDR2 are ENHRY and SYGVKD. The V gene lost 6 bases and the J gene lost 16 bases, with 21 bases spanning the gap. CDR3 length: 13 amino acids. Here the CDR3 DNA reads TGTGCCATCAGGCAGGGACTACCTGTAAAGGGGTTTTTT. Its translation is CAIRQGLPVKGFF.

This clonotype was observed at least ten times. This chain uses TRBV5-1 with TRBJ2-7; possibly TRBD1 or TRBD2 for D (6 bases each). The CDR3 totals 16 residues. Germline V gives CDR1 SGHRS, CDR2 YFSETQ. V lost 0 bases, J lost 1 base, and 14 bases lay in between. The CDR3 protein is CASSLVPWGASYEQYF. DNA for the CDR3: TGCGCCAGCAGCTTGGTCCCCTGGGGGGCTTCCTACGAGCAGTACTTC.

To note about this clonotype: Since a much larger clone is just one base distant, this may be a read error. The CDR3 here is CASSLGGREEQFF. Written as DNA, the CDR3 is TGTGCCAGCAGCTTAGGAGGGCGGGAAGAGCAGTTCTTC. J is TRBJ2-1 and V is TRBV7-2; a weak D match, TRBD2 (6 bases). V lost 1 base to trimming and J lost 10 bases, with 11 bases between them. The CDR3 is made up of 13 amino acids. Per germline, CDR1 SGHTA and CDR2 FQGNSA.

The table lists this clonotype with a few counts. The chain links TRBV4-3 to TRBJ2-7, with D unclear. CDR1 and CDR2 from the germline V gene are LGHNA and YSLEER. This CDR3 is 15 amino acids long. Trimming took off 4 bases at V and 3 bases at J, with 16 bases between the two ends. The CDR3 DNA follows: TGCGCCAGCAGCCGGAGTCATGGCGGAAACTACGAGCAGTACTTC. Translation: CASSRSHGGNYEQYF.

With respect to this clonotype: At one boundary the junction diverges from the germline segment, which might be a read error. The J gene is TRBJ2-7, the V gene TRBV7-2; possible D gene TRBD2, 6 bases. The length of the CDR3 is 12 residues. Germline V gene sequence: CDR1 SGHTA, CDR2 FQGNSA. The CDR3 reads CASSLGSGTASF. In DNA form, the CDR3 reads TGTGCCAGCAGCTTAGGTTCCGGGACTGCCTCTTTC. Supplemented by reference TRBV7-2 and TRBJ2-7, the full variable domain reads GAGVSQSPSNKVTEKGKDVELRCDPISGHTALYWYRQSLGQGLEFLIYFQGNSAPDKSGLPSDRFSAERTGGSVSTLTIQRTQQEDSAVYLCASSLGSGTASFGPGTRLTVT.

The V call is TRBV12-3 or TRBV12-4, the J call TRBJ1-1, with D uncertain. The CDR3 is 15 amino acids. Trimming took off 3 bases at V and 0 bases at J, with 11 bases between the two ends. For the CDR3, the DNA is TGTGCCAGCAGTTTCGGACTGAACTTGAACACTGAAGCTTTCTTT. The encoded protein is CASSFGLNLNTEAFF.

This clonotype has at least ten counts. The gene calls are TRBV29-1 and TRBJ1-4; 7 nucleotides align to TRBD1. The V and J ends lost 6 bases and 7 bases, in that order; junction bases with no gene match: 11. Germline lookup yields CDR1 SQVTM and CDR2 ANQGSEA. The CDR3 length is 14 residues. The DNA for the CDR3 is TGCAGCGTGAGACCACAGGGGCGGGGTGAAAAACTGTTTTTT. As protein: CSVRPQGRGEKLFF.

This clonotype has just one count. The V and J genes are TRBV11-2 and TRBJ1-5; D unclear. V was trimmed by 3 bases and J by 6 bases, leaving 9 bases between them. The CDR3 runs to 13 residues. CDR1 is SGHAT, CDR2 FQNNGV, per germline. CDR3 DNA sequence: TGTGCCAGCAGCTTGGAGGGCGTTCAGCCCCAGCATTTT. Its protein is CASSLEGVQPQHF.

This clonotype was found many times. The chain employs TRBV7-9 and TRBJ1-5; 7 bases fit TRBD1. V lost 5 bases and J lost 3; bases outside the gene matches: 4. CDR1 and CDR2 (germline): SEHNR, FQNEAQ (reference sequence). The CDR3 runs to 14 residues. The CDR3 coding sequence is TGTGCCAGCAGCACCGGGACAGTCAATCAGCCCCAGCATTTT. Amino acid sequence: CASSTGTVNQPQHF.

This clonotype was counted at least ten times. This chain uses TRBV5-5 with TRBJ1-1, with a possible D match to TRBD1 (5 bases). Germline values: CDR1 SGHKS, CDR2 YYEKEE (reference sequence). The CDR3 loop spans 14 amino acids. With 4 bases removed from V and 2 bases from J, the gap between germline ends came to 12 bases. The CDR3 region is CASSRGTQNTEAFF. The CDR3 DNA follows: TGTGCCAGCAGCCGCGGGACTCAAAACACTGAAGCTTTCTTT.

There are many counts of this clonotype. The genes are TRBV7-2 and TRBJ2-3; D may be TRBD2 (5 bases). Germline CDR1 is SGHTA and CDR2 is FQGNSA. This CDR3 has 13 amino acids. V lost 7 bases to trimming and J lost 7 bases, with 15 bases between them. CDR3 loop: CASTRTPSNTQYF. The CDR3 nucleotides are TGTGCCAGCACCCGGACTCCCTCAAATACGCAGTATTTT.

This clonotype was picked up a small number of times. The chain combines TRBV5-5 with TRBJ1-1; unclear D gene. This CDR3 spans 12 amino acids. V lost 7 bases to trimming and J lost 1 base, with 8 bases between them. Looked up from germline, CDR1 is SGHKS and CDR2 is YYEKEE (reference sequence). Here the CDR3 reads CASGPTNTEAFF. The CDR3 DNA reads TGTGCCAGCGGTCCGACGAACACTGAAGCTTTCTTT.

CDR3 region: CASSPKTGPNYGYTF. In DNA form, the CDR3 reads TGTGCCAGCTCACCTAAAACAGGGCCTAACTATGGCTACACCTTC. This chain joins TRBV18 and TRBJ1-2; tentatively, D is TRBD1 (6 bases). The V end was cut by 3 bases, the J end by 0 bases, with 11 bases between. Germline assignment: CDR1 KGHSH and CDR2 LQKENI. The CDR3 is 15 amino acids.

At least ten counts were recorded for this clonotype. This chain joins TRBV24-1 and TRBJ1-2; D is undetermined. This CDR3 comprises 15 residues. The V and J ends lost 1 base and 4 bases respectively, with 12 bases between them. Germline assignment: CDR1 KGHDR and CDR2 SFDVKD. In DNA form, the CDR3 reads TGTGCCACCAGTGATTTTAGAGGGAGCACCTATGGCTACACCTTC. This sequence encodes CATSDFRGSTYGYTF.

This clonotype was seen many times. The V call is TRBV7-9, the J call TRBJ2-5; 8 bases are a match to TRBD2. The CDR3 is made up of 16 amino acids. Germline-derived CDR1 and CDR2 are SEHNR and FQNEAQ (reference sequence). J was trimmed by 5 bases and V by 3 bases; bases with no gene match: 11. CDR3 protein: CASSFPPGGRFETQYF. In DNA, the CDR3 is TGTGCCAGCAGCTTTCCCCCGGGGGGGCGCTTCGAGACCCAGTACTTC.

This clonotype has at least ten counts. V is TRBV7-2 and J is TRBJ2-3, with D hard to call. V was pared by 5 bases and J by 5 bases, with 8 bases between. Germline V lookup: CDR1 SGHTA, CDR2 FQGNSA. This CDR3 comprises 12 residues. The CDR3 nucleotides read TGTGCCAGCAGCCAATCTCTAGATACGCAGTATTTT. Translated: CASSQSLDTQYF.

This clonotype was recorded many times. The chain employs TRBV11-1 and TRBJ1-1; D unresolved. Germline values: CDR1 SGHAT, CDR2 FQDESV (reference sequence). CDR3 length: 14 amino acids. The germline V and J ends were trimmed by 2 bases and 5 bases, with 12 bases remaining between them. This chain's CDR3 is CASSLLSPGTEAFF. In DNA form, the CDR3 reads TGTGCCAGCAGCTTATTATCTCCTGGGACTGAAGCTTTCTTT.

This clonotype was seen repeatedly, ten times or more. In DNA, the CDR3 is TGCAGTGCTAGAGATGGACGAGGGCAGCCCTACGAGCAGTACTTC. As protein: CSARDGRGQPYEQYF. The chain links TRBV20-1 to TRBJ2-7; tentative D call: TRBD2 (5 bases). The germline V and J ends were trimmed by 0 bases and 2 bases, with 14 bases remaining between them. Germline lookup yields CDR1 DFQATT and CDR2 SNEGSKA (reference sequence). The CDR3 is made up of 15 amino acids.

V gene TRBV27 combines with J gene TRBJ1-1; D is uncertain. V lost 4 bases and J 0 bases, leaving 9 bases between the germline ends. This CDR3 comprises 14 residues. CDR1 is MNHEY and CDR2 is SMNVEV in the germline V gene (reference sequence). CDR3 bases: TGTGCCAGCAGTTCCGGGGAGGTGAACACTGAAGCTTTCTTT. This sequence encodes CASSSGEVNTEAFF.

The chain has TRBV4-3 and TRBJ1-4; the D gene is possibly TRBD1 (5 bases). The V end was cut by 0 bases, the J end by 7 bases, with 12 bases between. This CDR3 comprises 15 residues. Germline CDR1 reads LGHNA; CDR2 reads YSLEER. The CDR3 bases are TGCGCCAGCAGCCAAGATAGCCAGGGAGGTGAAAAACTGTTTTTT. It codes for CASSQDSQGGEKLFF.

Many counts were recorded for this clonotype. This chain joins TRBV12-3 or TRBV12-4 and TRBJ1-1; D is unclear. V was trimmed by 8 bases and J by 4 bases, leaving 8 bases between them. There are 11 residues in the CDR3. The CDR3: CASSSGTEAFF. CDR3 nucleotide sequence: TGTGCCAGCTCTAGCGGCACTGAAGCTTTCTTT.

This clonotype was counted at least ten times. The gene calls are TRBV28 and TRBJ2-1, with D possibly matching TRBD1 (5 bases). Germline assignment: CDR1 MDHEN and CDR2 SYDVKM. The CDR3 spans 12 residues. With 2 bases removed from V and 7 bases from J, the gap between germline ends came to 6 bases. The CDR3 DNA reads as TGTGCCAGCAGTTTACAGGGAAATGAGCAGTTCTTC. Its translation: CASSLQGNEQFF.

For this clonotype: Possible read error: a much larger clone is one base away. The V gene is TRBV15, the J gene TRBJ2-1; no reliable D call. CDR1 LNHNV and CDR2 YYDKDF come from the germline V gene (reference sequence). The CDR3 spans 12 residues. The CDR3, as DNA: TGTTCCACCAGCAGAGAATGGGGTGGGCAGTTCTTC. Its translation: CSTSREWGGQFF.

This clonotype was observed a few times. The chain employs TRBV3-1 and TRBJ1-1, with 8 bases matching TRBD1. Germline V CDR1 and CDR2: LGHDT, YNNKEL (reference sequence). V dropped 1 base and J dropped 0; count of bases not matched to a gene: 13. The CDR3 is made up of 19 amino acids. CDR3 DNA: TGTGCCAGCAGCCAAGGGGGTTTAAGGGACAGGAGGATGAACACTGAAGCTTTCTTT. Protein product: CASSQGGLRDRRMNTEAFF.

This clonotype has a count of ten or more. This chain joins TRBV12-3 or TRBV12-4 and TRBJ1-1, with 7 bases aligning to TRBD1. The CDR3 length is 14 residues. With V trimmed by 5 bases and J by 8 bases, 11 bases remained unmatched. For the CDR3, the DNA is TGTGCCAGCAGTGAGGGGGTAGGGGGCGAAGAAGCTTTCTTT. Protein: CASSEGVGGEEAFF.

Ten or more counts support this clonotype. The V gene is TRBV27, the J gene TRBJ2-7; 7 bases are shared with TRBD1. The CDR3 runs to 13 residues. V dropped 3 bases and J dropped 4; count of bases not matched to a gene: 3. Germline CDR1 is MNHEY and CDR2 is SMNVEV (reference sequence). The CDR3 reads CASSFRDRYEQYF. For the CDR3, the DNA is TGTGCCAGCAGTTTCCGGGACAGATACGAGCAGTACTTC.